The 31 T cell receptor beta chains below all came from one sample that was sequenced in a study of blood T cell repertoires in COVID-19 (dated by TCRdb to 2020 to 2021). Libraries were prepared through the immunoSEQ multiplex PCR assay. TCRdb limited this immuneACCESS table to in-frame rearrangements with V and J called. A share of clones is missing; checked studies link under half to unresolved V genes, and the rest is unexplained. The sample table holds over 130,000 clones, of which about four fifths were seen once. The ten largest clones capture roughly 3.4% of the sample. Sequencing used PBMCs or T cells enriched from blood (not recorded which). The receptors here all came from a woman aged 50 to 65 with acute COVID-19.

V gene TRBV2 combines with J gene TRBJ2-3; 8 bases line up with TRBD1. The CDR3 is 15 amino acids. The ends lost 1 base at V and 6 bases at J; junction bases unmatched: 6. Per the germline V gene, CDR1 is SNHLY and CDR2 is FYNNEI. The CDR3, as DNA: TGTGCCAGCAGTGAAGGCAGGGGGCGAGTGGATACGCAGTATTTT. This translates into CASSEGRGRVDTQYF.

The chain employs TRBV7-2 and TRBJ2-2; the D is unclear. The CDR3 spans 16 residues. V dropped 0 bases and J dropped 0 bases, with 8 bases sitting between them. The germline V gene has CDR1 SGHTA and CDR2 FQGNSA. This CDR3 is CASSLALAANTGELFF. The CDR3 nucleotides read TGTGCCAGCAGCTTAGCGCTGGCTGCGAACACCGGGGAGCTGTTTTTT.

The gene calls are TRBV2 and TRBJ2-2; D is perhaps TRBD1 (7 bases). V dropped 10 bases and J dropped 9 bases, with 12 bases sitting between them. Germline CDR1 reads SNHLY; CDR2 reads FYNNEI. The CDR3 covers 11 residues. The CDR3 is CATQGGWELFF. The CDR3 bases are TGTGCCACCCAGGGGGGTTGGGAGCTGTTTTTT.

This clone was observed a handful of times. This chain links TRBV5-4 with TRBJ2-3, with 9 bases lining up with TRBD2. Unmatched junction bases numbered 16, after V lost 0 bases and J lost 11 bases. CDR3 length equals 17 residues. Germline V gives CDR1 SGHNT, CDR2 YYREEE (reference sequence). As DNA, the CDR3 is TGTGCCAGCAGCTTGGCCCAGGGCGGCGGGAGGGCCCTGGGGCAGTATTTT. It is translated as CASSLAQGGGRALGQYF.

The rearrangement uses TRBV18 and TRBJ2-1; no clear D gene. The CDR3 length is 16 residues. V was shortened by 3 bases and J by 0 bases, with 12 bases between the two germline ends. Germline-derived CDR1 and CDR2 are KGHSH and LQKENI. The CDR3 DNA reads as TGTGCCAGCTCACCGCGGCTCGGAAACTCCTACAATGAGCAGTTCTTC. Translation: CASSPRLGNSYNEQFF. Supplemented by reference TRBV18 and TRBJ2-1, the full variable domain reads NAGVMQNPRHLVRRRGQEARLRCSPMKGHSHVYWYRQLPEEGLKFMVYLQKENIIDESGMPKERFSAEFPKEGPSILRIQQVVRGDSAAYFCASSPRLGNSYNEQFFGPGTRLTVL.

The chain has TRBV5-1 and TRBJ2-7; TRBD2 agrees at 13 bases. The CDR3 consists of 14 residues. Unmatched junction bases numbered 6, after V lost 7 bases and J lost 5 bases. CDR1 is SGHRS, CDR2 YFSETQ, per germline. The CDR3 loop reads CASVEGLAGNEQYF. CDR3 in DNA: TGCGCCAGCGTTGAGGGACTAGCGGGAAACGAGCAGTACTTC.

V gene TRBV6-1 combines with J gene TRBJ2-7; 10 positions match TRBD2. There are 15 residues in the CDR3. Looked up from germline, CDR1 is MNHNS and CDR2 is SASEGT. The ends lost 3 bases at V and 5 bases at J; junction bases unmatched: 7. CDR3 sequence (DNA): TGTGCCAGCAGTGACCCTAGCGGGAGTTTCGACGAGCAGTACTTC. Its protein is CASSDPSGSFDEQYF.

The gene calls are TRBV12-3 or TRBV12-4 and TRBJ2-5, with TRBD2 as a possible D gene (5 bases). The V end lost 6 bases, the J end lost 4 bases, and 9 bases lay between the germline ends. The CDR3 is made up of 12 amino acids. CDR3 residues: CASSPRGETQYF. The CDR3 nucleotides are TGTGCCAGCAGCCCCCGGGGAGAGACCCAGTACTTC.

The chain recombines TRBV27 with TRBJ2-1; 11 nucleotides line up with TRBD2. After removal of 5 bases from V and 6 bases from J, the junction contained 3 bases not matched to a gene. The CDR3 spans 14 residues. Germline CDR1 MNHEY, CDR2 SMNVEV (reference sequence). Here the CDR3 reads CASSETSGTNEQFF. Here the CDR3 DNA reads TGTGCCAGCAGTGAGACTAGCGGGACCAATGAGCAGTTCTTC.

This clone was recorded only once. The V gene is TRBV15, the J gene TRBJ2-7; D is possibly TRBD2 (6 bases). V shed 5 bases and J shed 6 bases, with 17 bases lying between them. Germline V gene data show CDR1 as LNHNV and CDR2 as YYDKDF (reference sequence). This CDR3 has 14 amino acids. The CDR3 region has the DNA TGTGCCACCAGCCGCACTAGCAGCCAGGGCGAGCAGTACTTC. This sequence encodes CATSRTSSQGEQYF.

This clone was found a few times. The chain recombines TRBV5-8 with TRBJ1-2; tentatively, D is TRBD1 (5 bases). CDR1 and CDR2 from the germline V gene are SGHTS and YDEGEE. The CDR3 is 14 amino acids. V was clipped by 1 base and J by 4 bases, with 11 bases between them. In nucleotides, the CDR3 is TGTGCCAGCAGCTTGACGTCAGGGCCCTATGGCTACACCTTC. Protein: CASSLTSGPYGYTF.

This chain links TRBV6-5 with TRBJ2-7, with 10 positions matching TRBD2. The V segment lost 0 bases and the J segment 4 bases; nucleotides outside the gene matches: 3. The length of the CDR3 is 15 residues. Germline loops: CDR1 MNHEY, CDR2 SVGAGI. DNA of the CDR3: TGTGCCAGCAGTTACTCCCTAGCGGGAGCTTACGAGCAGTACTTC. As protein: CASSYSLAGAYEQYF.

This chain joins TRBV19 and TRBJ1-1; 9 nucleotides agree with TRBD1. V gave up 6 bases and J gave up 0 bases; unmatched junction bases: 5. This CDR3 has 15 residues. The V gene's germline CDR1 is LNHDA and CDR2 SQIVND (reference sequence). CDR3 amino acids: CASRDGTGMNTEAFF. CDR3 nucleotides: TGTGCCAGTAGGGACGGGACAGGGATGAACACTGAAGCTTTCTTT. The entire variable domain, with the rest obtained from reference TRBV19 and TRBJ1-1, is as follows: DGGITQSPKYLFRKEGQNVTLSCEQNLNHDAMYWYRQDPGQGLRLIYYSQIVNDFQKGDIAEGYSVSREKKESFPLTVTSAQKNPTAFYLCASRDGTGMNTEAFFGQGTRLTVV.

This clone was found a few times. The chain links TRBV10-3 to TRBJ2-1, with 8 nucleotides matching TRBD2. V shed 10 bases and J 6 bases; nucleotides not matched to a gene: 11. The germline V gene encodes CDR1 ENHRY and CDR2 SYGVKD. This CDR3 comprises 14 residues. Here the CDR3 reads CATTFGTRGNEQFF. The CDR3 coding sequence is TGTGCCACCACATTTGGGACTAGAGGCAATGAGCAGTTCTTC.

The CDR3 here is CAFGDGLGEQYF. The CDR3 DNA is TGTGCCTTCGGAGACGGCCTTGGGGAGCAGTACTTC. This chain connects TRBV4-2 to TRBJ2-7; no clear D. Per the germline V gene, CDR1 is LGHNA and CDR2 is YNFKEQ. Trimming took off 11 bases at V and 7 bases at J, with 18 bases between the two ends. The CDR3 spans 12 residues.

This rearrangement joins TRBV7-9 to TRBJ2-7, with 9 bases fitting TRBD1. Germline values: CDR1 SEHNR, CDR2 FQNEAQ (reference sequence). J was trimmed by 0 bases and V by 4 bases; bases with no gene match: 1. The CDR3 consists of 14 residues. The CDR3 here is CASSSGQGSYEQYF. Written as DNA, the CDR3 is TGTGCCAGCAGCTCGGGACAGGGCTCCTACGAGCAGTACTTC.

This clone has a count of ten or more. The chain couples TRBV11-2 to TRBJ2-7, with 9 bases fitting TRBD2. Germline V gene sequence: CDR1 SGHAT, CDR2 FQNNGV. With 4 bases clipped from V and 3 bases from J, the junction kept 7 bases outside the gene matches. The CDR3 sequence is 15 residues long. The CDR3 is CASSSFAGGHYEQYF. DNA of the CDR3: TGTGCCAGCAGCTCATTCGCGGGAGGGCACTACGAGCAGTACTTC.

This chain uses TRBV7-2 with TRBJ2-4; 9 bases agree with TRBD1. V dropped 4 bases and J dropped 0; count of bases not matched to a gene: 7. Per germline, CDR1 SGHTA and CDR2 FQGNSA. This CDR3 spans 17 amino acids. The CDR3 protein is CASSSRQGVLAKNIQYF. The DNA of the CDR3 is TGTGCCAGCAGCTCCAGACAGGGGGTTCTAGCCAAAAACATTCAGTACTTC.

The chain couples TRBV7-9 to TRBJ1-3; D may be TRBD1 (5 bases). Looked up from germline, CDR1 is SEHNR and CDR2 is FQNEAQ (reference sequence). With 1 base removed from V and 4 bases from J, the gap between germline ends came to 11 bases. CDR3 length: 15 residues. The CDR3 is CASSLGGGVGNTIYF. CDR3 nucleotides: TGTGCCAGCAGCTTAGGTGGAGGGGTCGGAAACACCATATATTTT.

The chain employs TRBV18 and TRBJ1-5, with D perhaps matching TRBD1 (5 bases). The germline V gene encodes CDR1 KGHSH and CDR2 LQKENI. The CDR3 runs 14 residues. V lost 3 bases to trimming and J lost 0 bases, with 6 bases between them. CDR3 sequence (DNA): TGTGCCAGCTCACCGACAGATAGCAATCAGCCCCAGCATTTT. The encoded protein is CASSPTDSNQPQHF. Full variable domain (rest looked up from reference TRBV18 and TRBJ1-5): NAGVMQNPRHLVRRRGQEARLRCSPMKGHSHVYWYRQLPEEGLKFMVYLQKENIIDESGMPKERFSAEFPKEGPSILRIQQVVRGDSAAYFCASSPTDSNQPQHFGDGTRLSIL.

The chain uses TRBV7-9 and TRBJ2-1, with D possibly being TRBD2 (5 bases). CDR1 is SEHNR and CDR2 is FQNEAQ in the germline V gene (reference sequence). The CDR3 covers 13 residues. Trimming took off 5 bases at V and 3 bases at J, with 8 bases between the two ends. The CDR3: CASSPTSYNEQFF. The CDR3 bases are TGTGCCAGCAGCCCTACTAGCTACAATGAGCAGTTCTTC.

There are a few counts of this clone. The V gene is TRBV12-3 or TRBV12-4, the J gene TRBJ2-5; D gene unclear. V was pared by 3 bases and J by 2 bases, with 7 bases between. CDR3 length: 13 amino acids. Written as DNA, the CDR3 is TGTGCCAGCAGTTTTTCTGTTCAAGAGACCCAGTACTTC. Protein product: CASSFSVQETQYF.

In this sample, this clone turned up a few times. The rearrangement joins TRBV5-1 to TRBJ1-2, with D uncertain. Germline CDR1 SGHRS, CDR2 YFSETQ. V gave up 3 bases and J gave up 0 bases, with 9 bases separating them. The length of the CDR3 is 14 residues. The CDR3 sequence is CASSSGISNYGYTF. For the CDR3, the DNA is TGCGCCAGCAGCTCCGGGATATCTAACTATGGCTACACCTTC.

The rearrangement joins TRBV3-1 (or the pseudogene TRBV3-2) to TRBJ1-1, with no clear D. Per germline, CDR1 LGHDT and CDR2 YNNKEL (reference sequence). V lost 4 bases to trimming and J lost 3 bases, with 12 bases between them. The CDR3 extends over 14 amino acids. As DNA, the CDR3 is TGTGCCAGCAGCCTATCTATGAGGGACACTGAAGCTTTCTTT. Translating it yields CASSLSMRDTEAFF.

This sequence joins TRBV7-2 and TRBJ1-2; the D is unclear. Trimming removed 3 bases at V and 2 bases at J, with 13 bases between. This CDR3 has 15 residues. Germline loops: CDR1 SGHTA, CDR2 FQGNSA. The chain's CDR3 is CASSFAGGKNYGYTF. CDR3 bases: TGTGCCAGCAGCTTCGCGGGCGGAAAGAACTATGGCTACACCTTC. Full variable domain (remainder filled in from reference TRBV7-2 and TRBJ1-2): GAGVSQSPSNKVTEKGKDVELRCDPISGHTALYWYRQSLGQGLEFLIYFQGNSAPDKSGLPSDRFSAERTGGSVSTLTIQRTQQEDSAVYLCASSFAGGKNYGYTFGSGTRLTVV.

The rearrangement joins TRBV18 to TRBJ2-1; 7 positions agree with TRBD2. V shed 6 bases and J 3 bases; nucleotides not matched to a gene: 5. CDR1 and CDR2 from the germline V gene are KGHSH and LQKENI. The CDR3 totals 14 residues. The CDR3 DNA is TGTGCCAGCTCGGGGGACTACAACTACAATGAGCAGTTCTTC. This codes for CASSGDYNYNEQFF.

The chain links TRBV28 to TRBJ2-5; D unclear. Germline values: CDR1 MDHEN, CDR2 SYDVKM. Trimming took 5 bases from V and 2 from J, leaving 6 bases between them. This CDR3 spans 12 amino acids. CDR3 in DNA: TGTGCCAGCAGTAGCCCTCAAGAGACCCAGTACTTC. Translated, it gives CASSSPQETQYF.

V gene TRBV30 combines with J gene TRBJ1-3, with 7 bases lining up with TRBD1. Germline values: CDR1 GTSNPN, CDR2 SVGIG (reference sequence). This CDR3 comprises 14 residues. After removal of 0 bases from V and 9 bases from J, the junction contained 8 bases not matched to a gene. The DNA of the CDR3 is TGTGCCTGGAGTGTACGATCACAGGGGACCACCATATATTTT. It translates to CAWSVRSQGTTIYF.

The rearrangement joins TRBV29-1 to TRBJ2-1, with 7 nucleotides matching TRBD2. This CDR3 spans 13 amino acids. Germline V lookup: CDR1 SQVTM, CDR2 ANQGSEA. J was trimmed by 2 bases and V by 7 bases; bases with no gene match: 5. This chain's CDR3 is CSAAGEPYNEQFF. As DNA, the CDR3 is TGCAGCGCGGCGGGGGAGCCCTACAATGAGCAGTTCTTC.

The V and J genes are TRBV6-6 and TRBJ2-1; possibly TRBD2 for D (5 bases). Trimming cost V 4 bases and J 10 bases, with 17 bases left between them. Germline V gene lookup returns CDR1 MNHNY and CDR2 SVGAGI (reference sequence). This CDR3 comprises 14 residues. CDR3 in amino acids: CASSFDPKGGEQFF. The CDR3 DNA is TGTGCCAGCAGTTTCGATCCAAAAGGAGGCGAGCAGTTCTTC.

This clone was observed a single time. The genes are TRBV6-2 or TRBV6-3 and TRBJ1-1, with TRBD1 identical over 10 bases. CDR3 length equals 14 residues. Germline V gene data show CDR1 as MNHEY and CDR2 as SVGEGT. The V and J ends lost 4 bases and 4 bases, in that order; junction bases with no gene match: 3. The CDR3: CASSWDRGTTEAFF. The CDR3 DNA reads as TGTGCCAGCAGTTGGGACAGGGGAACCACTGAAGCTTTCTTT.